The TCR beta chain described here comes from a study of blood T cell repertoires in COVID-19. Study at large: Specimens from acute and convalescent COVID-19 originated in the United States, Italy and Spain.

Germline CDR1 reads SGDLS; CDR2 reads YYNGEE. The trim removed 1 base at V and 5 bases at J, leaving 6 bases unmatched. CDR3 length equals 15 residues. Generated by immunoSEQ multiplex PCR, the TCRdb table keeps only in-frame clones and is missing some. Of approximately 150,000 clones listed, approximately 90% were seen once; the top ten hold roughly 1.9%. This chain links TRBV9 with TRBJ1-1, with 9 bases matching TRBD1. The specimen sequenced was peripheral blood. This receptor was obtained from a middle-aged man who had recovered from COVID-19. The CDR3: CASSVMGTGRTEAFF. CDR3 coding DNA: TGTGCCAGCAGCGTAATGGGGACAGGGAGGACTGAAGCTTTCTTT.